The sequence of this T cell receptor (beta chain) was determined in a study of tumor and adjacent non-tumor tissue in lung cancer. This CDR3 is built from 14 residues. Germline V lookup: CDR1 MNHEY, CDR2 SVGAGI. V lost 6 bases to trimming and J lost 4 bases, with 16 bases between them. This sample's RNA came from whole unsorted tissue. This clonotype is deemed medium-sized. A modified ARM-PCR protocol with three rounds of nested PCR amplified TCRbeta. TCRdb reprocessed the multiplex PCR reads via MiXCR and lists one record per CDR3 protein. The sample lists around 210,000 distinct CDR3 sequences, about 76% occurring once.

The V gene is TRBV6-5, the J gene TRBJ2-7; possible D gene TRBD2, 6 bases. The sequenced sample was lung tumor tissue. This receptor was identified in a man aged 55 to 70 with non-small cell lung cancer. The CDR3 DNA reads TGTGCCAGCAGAACCGGGGGTACCTCGTACGAGCAGTACTTC. This sequence encodes CASRTGGTSYEQYF.